These T cell receptor beta chains were read from a single sample in a study of CD8 T cells in ankylosing spondylitis. In TCRdb, the 5' RACE reads were re-called with MiXCR into one record per CDR3 protein. The data hold around 480,000 distinct CDR3 sequences, with roughly 15% observed a single time. Sequencing was performed on blood, either unsorted or a sorted T cell fraction (not recorded which). The receptors shown here come from a male donor with ankylosing spondylitis. The conserved cysteine and the conserved F or W are not part of the CDR3 here. A row's size may be missing; if present it is once, few, many or a size class.

.	TRBJ2-7	TRBV5-6	ASSALGPDNKQY
.	TRBJ2-1	TRBV20-1	SALRRDEQF
few	TRBJ2-4	TRBV4-1	ASSQDWAAGGNIQY
once	TRBJ2-7	TRBV21-1	ASSRGEWDRGYEQY
many	TRBJ1-2	TRBV12-3/TRBV12-4	ASSFGTNYGYT
.	TRBJ1-2	TRBV3-1	ASSQRSVGAYGYT
.	TRBJ2-5	TRBV6-1	ASSRASGGAVETQY
.	TRBJ2-4	TRBV7-9	ASSLWRAKVKNIQY
few	TRBJ2-7	TRBV7-9	ASSLTVSPSYEQY
.	TRBJ2-3	TRBV20-1	SARDSSGQWLY
.	TRBJ2-3	TRBV6-1	ASTPLGGTDTQY
.	TRBJ2-4	TRBV20-1	SAGRENIQY
.	TRBJ1-2	TRBV7-2	ASSLFREGYGYT
once	TRBJ2-1	TRBV7-2	ASSAGTLQF
once	TRBJ2-7	TRBV5-6	ASSLWAGGEQY
.	TRBJ2-5	TRBV7-9	ASSPRGGPGETQY
.	TRBJ2-7	TRBV9	ASSVDVRAHEQY
.	TRBJ1-1	TRBV3-1	ASSQDWGGEAF
.	TRBJ1-1	TRBV12-3/TRBV12-4	ASTLNQGTEAF
few	TRBJ2-1	TRBV20-1	SAPRRAVNNEQF
.	TRBJ1-5	TRBV5-5	ASSLILSNQPQH
.	TRBJ2-5	TRBV7-9	ASSLGQAGETQY
many	TRBJ2-3	TRBV24-1	ATSVTDTQY
.	TRBJ1-1	TRBV6-1	ATTGDLNTEAF
many	TRBJ1-5	TRBV25-1	ASSEKGQHSNQPQH
.	TRBJ2-4	TRBV27	ASRTGQNIQY
.	TRBJ1-6	TRBV5-6	ASSFGELRVSSPLH
.	TRBJ1-1	TRBV6-6	ASNPPSGTEAF
.	TRBJ1-5	TRBV7-2	ASSPQTGTNQPQH
.	TRBJ2-4	TRBV9	ASSVGGTSQNIQY
many	TRBJ2-2	TRBV12-3/TRBV12-4	ASSGQGANTGELF
.	TRBJ2-1	TRBV30	AWSETVYNEQF
.	TRBJ1-5	TRBV2	ASTRDFNQPQH
few	TRBJ2-5	TRBV12-3/TRBV12-4	ASSWLVETQY
.	TRBJ2-1	TRBV21-1	ASSPGTGAYGSYNEQF
few	TRBJ1-6	TRBV12-3/TRBV12-4	ASSLYRTNSPLH
few	TRBJ2-5	TRBV28	ASSFRGAPIQETQY
few	TRBJ2-7	TRBV12-3/TRBV12-4	ASSVSTVSYEQY
.	TRBJ2-7	TRBV11-2	ASSPRGQRAGTYEQY
.	TRBJ2-6	TRBV24-1	ATSGPSGANVLT
many	TRBJ2-2	TRBV28	ASSLPTSADTGELF
.	TRBJ2-1	TRBV6-1	ASSGGGLANEQF
many	TRBJ2-3	TRBV20-1	SAHKTSTDTQY
few	TRBJ2-2	TRBV20-1	SASRASGRGNTGELF
.	TRBJ2-1	TRBV24-1	ATSSSHTGAVGEQF
many	TRBJ1-1	TRBV29-1	SASEGGNTEAF